Reported below is one TCR beta chain. The length of the CDR3 is 14 residues. CDR1 MNHNS and CDR2 SASEGT come from the germline V gene. The ends were cut back, 4 bases at V and 7 bases at J, with 15 bases in the middle. This entry comes from a study of cytomegalovirus exposure and HLA in healthy donors. It was with 60 Vbeta and 13 Jbeta primers that the PCR ran. Sequencing used immunoSEQ multiplex PCR; TCRdb keeps in-frame clones, though not all of them. The sample gives 110,000 or so clones, roughly four fifths of which show up once; approximately 16% is in the top ten. Sequenced material: PBMCs. This chain joins TRBV6-1 and TRBJ2-3; possible D gene TRBD2, 5 bases. The clonotype originates from a man between 45 and 60 years old in good health and CMV-seropositive. The CDR3 loop reads CASSGRTSSYTQYF. DNA of the CDR3: TGTGCCAGCAGTGGGAGGACCAGTTCATATACGCAGTATTTT.